A selection of T cell receptor beta chains follows, all from one sample in a study of T cell repertoires and HLA-DP antigens. The protocol was immunoSEQ multiplex PCR, while the TCRdb copy is restricted to in-frame clones and leaves out a portion. The table has around 70,000 clones, roughly 78% seen once. For these receptors, no antigen is known. Sequencing used CD4+ T cells from PBMCs. The origin of the receptors is a man in his sixties in good health and CMV-seronegative. The CDR3 runs from the conserved cysteine through the conserved F or W. Each record gives: clone size, D gene, J gene, V gene, CDR3 protein, CDR3 DNA. The D gene is left open where the match is weak. Clone size, where shown, is once, few, many, or a class for clones that have expanded.

abundance: -; d_gene: -; j_gene: TRBJ1-1; v_gene: TRBV7-2; CDR3aa: CASSPPGVNTEAFF; CDR3nt: TGTGCCAGCAGCCCTCCAGGGGTGAACACTGAAGCTTTCTTT
abundance: -; d_gene: -; j_gene: TRBJ1-2; v_gene: TRBV4-2; CDR3aa: CASSQEGPVANYGYTF; CDR3nt: TGTGCCAGCAGCCAAGAAGGCCCAGTGGCTAACTATGGCTACACCTTC
abundance: few; d_gene: -; j_gene: TRBJ1-3; v_gene: TRBV11-2; CDR3aa: CASSLGLPGSSGRNTIYF; CDR3nt: TGTGCCAGCAGCTTAGGTCTCCCGGGGAGCAGCGGCCGAAACACCATATATTTT
abundance: -; d_gene: -; j_gene: TRBJ1-4; v_gene: TRBV30; CDR3aa: CAWRKGAAGEKLFF; CDR3nt: TGTGCCTGGAGAAAAGGCGCAGCAGGGGAAAAACTGTTTTTT
abundance: -; d_gene: -; j_gene: TRBJ1-2; v_gene: TRBV10-2; CDR3aa: CASSEEQNYGYTF; CDR3nt: TGCGCCAGCAGTGAGGAGCAGAACTATGGCTACACCTTC
abundance: -; d_gene: -; j_gene: TRBJ1-3; v_gene: TRBV28; CDR3aa: CASSPGRGRSSGNTIYF; CDR3nt: TGTGCCAGCAGCCCTGGGCGGGGCCGAAGCTCTGGAAACACCATATATTTT
abundance: -; d_gene: -; j_gene: TRBJ2-1; v_gene: TRBV7-9; CDR3aa: CASSLRRDNEQFF; CDR3nt: TGTGCCAGCAGCCTACGACGTGATAATGAGCAGTTCTTC
abundance: -; d_gene: -; j_gene: TRBJ1-2; v_gene: TRBV15; CDR3aa: CATSRGGLGDSRYGYTF; CDR3nt: TGTGCCACCAGCAGAGGCGGACTAGGGGACTCCCGCTATGGCTACACCTTC
abundance: once; d_gene: -; j_gene: TRBJ1-1; v_gene: TRBV6-6; CDR3aa: CASSYDRLNTEAFF; CDR3nt: TGTGCCAGCAGTTACGACAGGCTAAACACTGAAGCTTTCTTT
abundance: -; d_gene: TRBD1; j_gene: TRBJ2-7; v_gene: TRBV7-9; CDR3aa: CASSPRGPYEQYF; CDR3nt: TGTGCCAGCAGCCCCAGGGGGCCCTACGAGCAGTACTTC
abundance: -; d_gene: TRBD1; j_gene: TRBJ1-5; v_gene: TRBV7-3; CDR3aa: CASSCRQGGPLEYSNQPQHF; CDR3nt: TGTGCCAGCAGCTGCCGACAGGGCGGACCCCTCGAGTATAGCAATCAGCCCCAGCATTTT
abundance: -; d_gene: -; j_gene: TRBJ1-2; v_gene: TRBV15; CDR3aa: CATSRGQGLGYGYTF; CDR3nt: TGTGCCACCAGCAGAGGGCAGGGCCTCGGCTATGGCTACACCTTC
abundance: -; d_gene: -; j_gene: TRBJ1-2; v_gene: TRBV5-8; CDR3aa: CASSLQLASLSGYTF; CDR3nt: TGTGCCAGCAGCTTGCAGCTAGCCTCTCTGTCTGGCTACACCTTC
abundance: -; d_gene: -; j_gene: TRBJ1-2; v_gene: TRBV5-1; CDR3aa: CASSRSAMDGYTF; CDR3nt: TGCGCCAGCAGCCGCAGCGCGATGGATGGCTACACCTTC